This passage covers 28 T cell receptor beta chains from one sample sequenced in a study of blood T cell repertoires in COVID-19. Sequencing was performed with immunoSEQ multiplex PCR; in TCRdb, only in-frame clones are kept and a portion is missing. The table has 150,000 or so clones, around four fifths seen once. Specimen: peripheral blood. Receptor source: a man between 65 and 85 years old who had recovered from COVID-19.

This chain links TRBV5-6 with TRBJ2-7; 11 bases fit TRBD2. J was trimmed by 6 bases and V by 2 bases; bases with no gene match: 10. Germline CDR1 and CDR2: SGHDT and YYEEEE. The CDR3 consists of 16 residues. The CDR3 here is CASSLRITSGRAEQYF. For the CDR3, the DNA is TGTGCCAGCAGCTTAAGGATAACTAGCGGGAGAGCCGAGCAGTACTTC.

The gene calls are TRBV4-3 and TRBJ2-5, with D hard to call. Per germline, CDR1 LGHNA and CDR2 YSLEER. The CDR3 contains 15 residues. With 2 bases removed from V and 5 bases from J, the gap between germline ends came to 15 bases. The DNA for the CDR3 is TGCGCCAGCAGCCAATCCTGGGTGTACGGGGAGACCCAGTACTTC. Protein product: CASSQSWVYGETQYF.

This chain connects TRBV7-3 to TRBJ1-5, with 7 bases lining up with TRBD1. V trimming: 5 bases; J trimming: 7 bases; junction bases outside the gene matches: 5. Germline V gene sequence: CDR1 SGHTA, CDR2 FQGTGA. This CDR3 has 13 residues. The CDR3 DNA sequence: TGTGCCAGCAGCCCAACAGGGGAACAGCCCCAGCATTTT. This gives the protein CASSPTGEQPQHF.

This rearrangement joins TRBV7-8 to TRBJ2-1; D remains ambiguous. The CDR3 extends over 13 amino acids. Trimming pared 5 bases from V and 7 bases from J, leaving 12 bases between. Germline CDR1 is SGHVS and CDR2 is FQNEAQ. The CDR3 DNA follows: TGTGCCAGCAGCCCTATATCGCGAAATGAGCAGTTCTTC. This sequence encodes CASSPISRNEQFF.

The rearrangement joins TRBV10-2 to TRBJ2-7; 12 bases fit TRBD2. There are 17 residues in the CDR3. Per germline, CDR1 WSHSY and CDR2 SAAADI. J was trimmed by 6 bases and V by 0 bases; bases with no gene match: 9. Here the CDR3 DNA reads TGCGCCAGCAGTGAGTCGTTTGGAGTGACTAGCGGGAGCGAGCAGTACTTC. This sequence encodes CASSESFGVTSGSEQYF.

This clone was seen only once. The rearrangement links TRBV4-1 to TRBJ1-1; 10 bases line up with TRBD1. CDR3 size: 15 residues. In germline, CDR1 is MGHRA, CDR2 YSYEKL. The V gene end was trimmed by 6 bases and the J gene end by 5 bases; junction bases not matched to a gene: 9. This chain's CDR3 is CASSSGTGAFTEAFF. CDR3 in DNA: TGCGCCAGCAGTTCCGGGACAGGGGCTTTTACTGAAGCTTTCTTT.

The V and J genes are TRBV7-2 and TRBJ2-7; 10 bases are a match to TRBD2. The CDR3 runs 16 residues. Germline V gives CDR1 SGHTA, CDR2 FQGNSA. After removal of 5 bases from V and 0 bases from J, the junction contained 7 bases not matched to a gene. CDR3 sequence: CASSPLGLADSYEQYF. Here the CDR3 DNA reads TGTGCCAGCAGCCCCCTCGGACTAGCGGACTCCTACGAGCAGTACTTC.

This chain links TRBV5-4 with TRBJ2-3; no firm D call. The CDR3 has 14 residues. V was trimmed by 4 bases and J by 0 bases, leaving 9 bases between them. The V gene's germline CDR1 is SGHNT and CDR2 YYREEE (reference sequence). In nucleotides, the CDR3 is TGTGCCAGCAGCCCCGGTGTGAGCACAGATACGCAGTATTTT. This encodes CASSPGVSTDTQYF.

The chain has TRBV5-6 and TRBJ2-3; D gene unclear. This CDR3 contains 16 residues. Trimming pared 1 base from V and 2 bases from J, leaving 14 bases between. From germline, CDR1 is SGHDT and CDR2 YYEEEE. The CDR3 bases are TGTGCCAGCAGCTTGAGAGCCAGCGCGAACACAGATACGCAGTATTTT. Its translation: CASSLRASANTDTQYF.

The gene calls are TRBV29-1 and TRBJ2-1, with a tentative D call TRBD2 (5 bases). The CDR3 has 14 residues. The ends were cut back, 6 bases at V and 2 bases at J, with 14 bases in the middle. CDR1 is SQVTM and CDR2 is ANQGSEA in the germline V gene. CDR3 protein: CSVKLGQPYNEQFF. The CDR3 bases are TGCAGCGTCAAACTAGGCCAGCCCTACAATGAGCAGTTCTTC.

This clone is termed large. This rearrangement joins TRBV14 to TRBJ2-3; TRBD1 agrees at 9 bases. Losses at the gene ends were 1 base for V and 4 bases for J; bases not matched to a gene: 6. The CDR3 covers 16 residues. Germline V CDR1 and CDR2: SGHDN, FVKESK. Here the CDR3 DNA reads TGTGCCAGCAGCCAAGTTACAGGGGGCGGGGCAGATACGCAGTATTTT. Protein product: CASSQVTGGGADTQYF.

V is TRBV24-1 and J is TRBJ1-6; 8 bases agree with TRBD1. This CDR3 has 18 residues. Looked up from germline, CDR1 is KGHDR and CDR2 is SFDVKD. V trimming: 8 bases; J trimming: 9 bases; junction bases outside the gene matches: 20. The DNA for the CDR3 is TGTGCCACCACCCCCCCGGAGGACAGGGCTTTTAAGGGTTCACCCCTCCACTTT. This sequence encodes CATTPPEDRAFKGSPLHF.

The chain is built from TRBV28 and TRBJ1-2, with D unresolved. The CDR3 runs 13 residues. V shed 3 bases and J shed 7 bases, with 12 bases lying between them. CDR1 and CDR2 from the germline V gene are MDHEN and SYDVKM. The CDR3 nucleotides are TGTGCCAGCAGTTTTAGGACTGTCTCTGGCTACACCTTC. Residues: CASSFRTVSGYTF.

As for this clone: Other DNA sequences from this sample encode an identical CDR3 as well. The chain links TRBV6-5 to TRBJ1-1; 9 nucleotides agree with TRBD1. The CDR3 is 15 residues long. The V and J ends lost 5 bases and 0 bases, in that order; junction bases with no gene match: 4. Germline loops: CDR1 MNHEY, CDR2 SVGAGI. The chain's CDR3 is CASSPRQGVNTEAFF. The CDR3, as DNA: TGTGCCAGCAGTCCAAGACAGGGGGTGAACACTGAAGCTTTCTTT.

The V call is TRBV7-9, the J call TRBJ2-1, with a possible D match to TRBD2 (5 bases). The CDR3 extends over 12 amino acids. Per germline, CDR1 SEHNR and CDR2 FQNEAQ (reference sequence). V dropped 3 bases and J dropped 10 bases, with 10 bases sitting between them. DNA of the CDR3: TGTGCCAGCAGCTTTGGGGAGCTGGAGCAGTTCTTC. Encoded protein: CASSFGELEQFF.

The V call is TRBV21-1, the J call TRBJ2-7; TRBD2, the D gene given by the table, was not confirmed from the DNA. TRBV21-1 is a documented pseudogene. This CDR3 is 17 amino acids long. The CDR3 sequence: CASSKARSVLASYEQYF. The CDR3 DNA follows: TGTGCCAGCAGCAAAGCGCGGTCTGTATTAGCCTCCTACGAGCAGTACTTC.

The V and J genes are TRBV19 and TRBJ2-7; 8 bases align to TRBD1. V shed 2 bases and J 5 bases; nucleotides not matched to a gene: 2. Germline CDR1 reads LNHDA; CDR2 reads SQIVND (reference sequence). The CDR3 loop spans 13 amino acids. In DNA form, the CDR3 reads TGTGCCAGTAGTATACAGGGGGCCCACGAGCAGTACTTC. This encodes CASSIQGAHEQYF.

V and J are TRBV5-6 and TRBJ2-5; D unclear. Per germline, CDR1 SGHDT and CDR2 YYEEEE. Trimming cost V 0 bases and J 5 bases, with 8 bases left between them. The CDR3 has 13 amino acids. The CDR3 loop reads CASSLGARETQYF. DNA of the CDR3: TGTGCCAGCAGCTTGGGGGCCAGGGAGACCCAGTACTTC.

The chain employs TRBV29-1 and TRBJ1-4; D is ambiguous. CDR1 is SQVTM, CDR2 ANQGSEA, per germline. The CDR3 contains 13 residues. Trimming removed 7 bases at V and 2 bases at J, with 11 bases between. CDR3 coding DNA: TGCAGCGCTACTTCGAGGACTAATGAAAAACTGTTTTTT. It specifies CSATSRTNEKLFF.

The V gene is TRBV7-2, the J gene TRBJ2-6, with TRBD1 as a possible D gene (5 bases). The V end was cut by 7 bases, the J end by 0 bases, with 7 bases between. The CDR3 covers 14 residues. Per germline, CDR1 SGHTA and CDR2 FQGNSA. CDR3 DNA sequence: TGTGCCAGCAAAGACAGCTCTGGGGCCAACGTCCTGACTTTC. Translated, it gives CASKDSSGANVLTF.

This clone was seen repeatedly, ten times or more. This chain connects TRBV28 to TRBJ1-1, with 7 nucleotides matching TRBD1. The CDR3 contains 17 residues. Germline V gene sequence: CDR1 MDHEN, CDR2 SYDVKM. Trimming cost V 2 bases and J 5 bases; bases outside gene matches: 14. CDR3 region: CASSLPTVSTGWTEAFF. CDR3 nucleotide sequence: TGTGCCAGCAGTTTACCCACAGTCTCGACAGGGTGGACTGAAGCTTTCTTT.

This clone was observed a single time. V and J are TRBV7-9 and TRBJ2-1; TRBD2 is a possible D gene (5 bases). Germline-derived CDR1 and CDR2 are SEHNR and FQNEAQ (reference sequence). The CDR3 sequence is 12 residues long. The V and J ends lost 5 bases and 5 bases respectively, with 7 bases between them. The CDR3: CASSRGHNEQFF. CDR3 nucleotide sequence: TGTGCCAGCAGCCGAGGGCACAATGAGCAGTTCTTC. Filled out from reference TRBV7-9 and TRBJ2-1, the complete variable domain reads DTGVSQNPRHKITKRGQNVTFRCDPISEHNRLYWYRQTLGQGPEFLTYFQNEAQLEKSRLLSDRFSAERPKGSFSTLEIQRTEQGDSAMYLCASSRGHNEQFFGPGTRLTVL.

The chain has TRBV19 and TRBJ2-1; 15 bases line up with TRBD2. CDR1 is LNHDA and CDR2 is SQIVND in the germline V gene (reference sequence). The ends lost 4 bases at V and 7 bases at J; junction bases unmatched: 5. The CDR3 spans 16 residues. The CDR3 protein is CASSKAGTSGRNEQFF. The CDR3 nucleotides read TGTGCCAGTAGTAAAGCAGGGACTAGCGGGAGGAATGAGCAGTTCTTC.

This clone showed up just a few times. The chain is built from TRBV9 and TRBJ2-5; 10 bases map to TRBD2. V dropped 2 bases and J dropped 0; count of bases not matched to a gene: 10. Germline V gives CDR1 SGDLS, CDR2 YYNGEE. This CDR3 is built from 18 residues. In DNA, the CDR3 is TGTGCCAGCAGCGTTAGTACAACGGGACTAGCGTACCAAGAGACCCAGTACTTC. Translated, it gives CASSVSTTGLAYQETQYF. Full variable domain (rest looked up from reference TRBV9 and TRBJ2-5): DSGVTQTPKHLITATGQRVTLRCSPRSGDLSVYWYQQSLDQGLQFLIQYYNGEERAKGNILERFSAQQFPDLHSELNLSSLELGDSALYFCASSVSTTGLAYQETQYFGPGTRLLVL.

This chain uses TRBV19 with TRBJ1-2; unclear D gene. Germline lookup yields CDR1 LNHDA and CDR2 SQIVND (reference sequence). This CDR3 comprises 14 residues. Trimming removed 0 bases from V and 4 bases from J, with 9 bases in between. This CDR3 reads CASSIDLVSYGYTF. The CDR3 DNA reads as TGTGCCAGTAGTATAGATCTAGTCTCCTATGGCTACACCTTC.

This clone was seen a handful of times. This chain connects TRBV19 to TRBJ1-2; TRBD1 agrees at 12 bases. The germline V gene encodes CDR1 LNHDA and CDR2 SQIVND (reference sequence). The CDR3 loop spans 18 amino acids. The ends lost 6 bases at V and 6 bases at J; junction bases unmatched: 17. The DNA of the CDR3 is TGTGCCAGTAGCCAATCCGGGACAGGGGGCGGACGGGGGCATGGCTACACCTTC. Protein sequence: CASSQSGTGGGRGHGYTF. The full variable domain, completed using reference TRBV19 and TRBJ1-2, is DGGITQSPKYLFRKEGQNVTLSCEQNLNHDAMYWYRQDPGQGLRLIYYSQIVNDFQKGDIAEGYSVSREKKESFPLTVTSAQKNPTAFYLCASSQSGTGGGRGHGYTFGSGTRLTVV.

This clone has just one count. This chain connects TRBV11-2 to TRBJ2-1, with D tentatively TRBD2 (5 bases). The germline gives CDR1 SGHAT, CDR2 FQNNGV. The CDR3 has 13 amino acids. Trimming pared 8 bases from V and 5 bases from J, leaving 13 bases between. This CDR3 is CASGPKEDNEQFF. The CDR3 DNA follows: TGTGCCAGCGGACCTAAGGAGGACAATGAGCAGTTCTTC.

The chain links TRBV7-9 to TRBJ2-3; TRBD2 aligns across 11 bases. V lost 10 bases and J lost 2; bases outside the gene matches: 11. The germline V gene has CDR1 SEHNR and CDR2 FQNEAQ (reference sequence). This CDR3 comprises 16 residues. The CDR3 spells CAIHTGTSGLTDTQYF. The CDR3 DNA sequence: TGTGCCATCCATACCGGGACTAGCGGACTCACAGATACGCAGTATTTT.